The 16 T cell receptor beta chains below come from one sample, sequenced in a study of CD8 T cells in ankylosing spondylitis. TCRdb recomputed calls from the 5' RACE reads with MiXCR, one row per CDR3 protein. The sample yields fewer than 35,000 distinct CDR3 sequences, about 31% seen once. Sequencing was carried out using synovial fluid, either unsorted or a sorted T cell fraction (not recorded which). The receptor source for this set is a male donor with ankylosing spondylitis.

The table lists this clonotype with many counts. V gene TRBV4-1 combines with J gene TRBJ2-2; D may match TRBD1 or TRBD2 (7 bases each). V was trimmed by 0 bases and J by 4 bases, leaving 15 bases between them. CDR3 length: 17 residues. CDR1 is MGHRA and CDR2 is YSYEKL in the germline V gene. CDR3 in DNA: TGCGCCAGCAGCCAAGATACAGGGGAGGGGATCACCGGGGAGCTGTTTTTT. As protein: CASSQDTGEGITGELFF.

The table lists this clonotype with many counts. This chain links TRBV7-9 with TRBJ1-1; D is undetermined. Deletions cut 5 bases from V and 5 bases from J, with 9 bases between. This CDR3 region has 12 residues. CDR1 and CDR2 (germline): SEHNR, FQNEAQ (reference sequence). CDR3 protein: CASSPTGTEAFF. DNA for the CDR3: TGTGCCAGCAGCCCAACGGGTACTGAAGCTTTCTTT.

This clonotype occurred a few times. This rearrangement joins TRBV4-1 to TRBJ2-1; unclear D gene. V was trimmed by 0 bases and J by 7 bases, leaving 10 bases between them. The CDR3 is made up of 14 amino acids. CDR1 MGHRA and CDR2 YSYEKL come from the germline V gene. CDR3: CASSQDGYLNEQFF. The CDR3 DNA sequence: TGCGCCAGCAGCCAAGATGGTTACCTGAATGAGCAGTTCTTC.

The chain has TRBV5-8 and TRBJ2-1; no reliable D call. V was pared by 5 bases and J by 9 bases, with 15 bases between. The V gene's germline CDR1 is SGHTS and CDR2 YDEGEE. CDR3 length: 13 amino acids. DNA of the CDR3: TGTGCCAGCAGTATCCATTTAGCCGGTGAGCAGTTCTTC. It is translated as CASSIHLAGEQFF.

This clonotype was detected a few times. In DNA form, the CDR3 reads TGTGCCAGCAGTGACTCCTTCTACACCGGGGAGCTGTTTTTT. Its protein product is CASSDSFYTGELFF. This chain connects TRBV6-4 to TRBJ2-2; D remains ambiguous. From germline, CDR1 is MRHNA and CDR2 SNTAGT. V gave up 0 bases and J gave up 3 bases, with 5 bases separating them. The CDR3 sequence is 14 residues long.

The genes are TRBV27 and TRBJ2-1, with D perhaps given as TRBD1 or TRBD2 (5 bases each). The CDR3 length is 14 residues. V was cut by 3 bases and J by 8 bases, with 14 bases left in between. CDR1 is MNHEY and CDR2 is SMNVEV in the germline V gene (reference sequence). The CDR3 DNA reads TGTGCCAGCAGTTTGACAGCCCGAGGGGATGAGCAGTTCTTC. This gives the protein CASSLTARGDEQFF.

This clonotype has ten or more counts. As DNA, the CDR3 is TGCAGTGCCCGAGGCACTAGCGGTTACAATGAGCAGTTCTTC. As protein: CSARGTSGYNEQFF. This chain uses TRBV20-1 with TRBJ2-1; 8 nucleotides agree with TRBD2. The CDR3 totals 14 residues. Germline V gene lookup returns CDR1 DFQATT and CDR2 SNEGSKA (reference sequence). V gave up 6 bases and J gave up 4 bases; unmatched junction bases: 8.

The genes are TRBV2 and TRBJ2-1, with 9 bases fitting TRBD1. The junction had 6 bases not matched to a gene; V was cut back by 6 bases and J by 9 bases. CDR1 and CDR2 (germline): SNHLY, FYNNEI. The CDR3 is made up of 13 amino acids. The CDR3 region has the DNA TGTGCCAGCAGGGGACAGGGATGGCTTGAGCAGTTCTTC. Protein: CASRGQGWLEQFF.

This clonotype was picked up a small number of times. The chain carries TRBV5-6 and TRBJ1-2; D remains ambiguous. Trimming took off 4 bases at V and 2 bases at J, with 24 bases between the two ends. Germline V gives CDR1 SGHDT, CDR2 YYEEEE. The CDR3 covers 18 residues. The CDR3 is CASSELSPSRGHNYGYTF. The CDR3 DNA reads TGTGCCAGCAGCGAGTTATCCCCATCCCGGGGTCACAACTATGGCTACACCTTC.

This clonotype was observed a handful of times. The chain couples TRBV20-1 to TRBJ2-3, with TRBD2 as a possible D gene (5 bases). The CDR3 consists of 13 residues. The V end was cut by 6 bases, the J end by 4 bases, with 14 bases between. Germline CDR1 and CDR2: DFQATT and SNEGSKA (reference sequence). CDR3 in DNA: TGCAGTGCGAGGGTGGGAGAGGCAGATACGCAGTATTTT. Translation gives CSARVGEADTQYF.

This chain uses TRBV6-4 with TRBJ1-2, with D maybe TRBD1 (5 bases). This CDR3 comprises 16 residues. Germline CDR1 MRHNA, CDR2 SNTAGT. V was shortened by 5 bases and J by 0 bases, with 16 bases between the two germline ends. Written as DNA, the CDR3 is TGTGCCAGCAGTCCTTCGGGGGGTACACCTAACTATGGCTACACCTTC. Translated, it gives CASSPSGGTPNYGYTF.

This clonotype was counted once. The chain joins TRBV24-1 to TRBJ2-1; tentative D call: TRBD2 (6 bases). The CDR3 loop spans 12 amino acids. V shed 4 bases and J shed 10 bases, with 10 bases lying between them. Germline V gene sequence: CDR1 KGHDR, CDR2 SFDVKD. CDR3 in DNA: TGTGCCACCAGTGAGGAGGGGCACGAGCAGTTCTTC. This encodes CATSEEGHEQFF.

The chain carries TRBV7-9 and TRBJ2-1; 13 nucleotides line up with TRBD2. This CDR3 comprises 15 residues. The germline V gene encodes CDR1 SEHNR and CDR2 FQNEAQ (reference sequence). Trimming cost V 2 bases and J 8 bases; bases outside gene matches: 3. The CDR3 coding sequence is TGTGCCAGCAGCTTAAGGACTAGCGGGAGCGATGAGCAGTTCTTC. Encoded protein: CASSLRTSGSDEQFF. Full variable domain (rest looked up from reference TRBV7-9 and TRBJ2-1): DTGVSQNPRHKITKRGQNVTFRCDPISEHNRLYWYRQTLGQGPEFLTYFQNEAQLEKSRLLSDRFSAERPKGSFSTLEIQRTEQGDSAMYLCASSLRTSGSDEQFFGPGTRLTVL.

The J gene is TRBJ2-7, the V gene TRBV2; D could derive from TRBD1 or TRBD2 (5 bases each). The V gene's germline CDR1 is SNHLY and CDR2 FYNNEI. V lost 6 bases and J 0 bases, leaving 15 bases between the germline ends. This CDR3 contains 15 residues. The DNA of the CDR3 is TGTGCCAGCAGCCCCGGGACCGTAAACTCCTACGAGCAGTACTTC. Residues: CASSPGTVNSYEQYF.

The chain couples TRBV9 to TRBJ1-1; D unresolved. CDR1 SGDLS and CDR2 YYNGEE come from the germline V gene. Trimming removed 3 bases from V and 5 bases from J, with 8 bases in between. This CDR3 has 12 amino acids. This CDR3 is CASSASITEAFF. The DNA of the CDR3 is TGTGCCAGCAGCGCCAGCATAACTGAAGCTTTCTTT.

V gene TRBV3-1 combines with J gene TRBJ2-3; possibly TRBD1 for D (5 bases). Trimming took 3 bases from V and 4 from J, leaving 8 bases between them. Germline CDR1 is LGHDT and CDR2 is YNNKEL (reference sequence). The CDR3 covers 13 residues. The CDR3 loop reads CASSHDSPDTQYF. CDR3 nucleotide sequence: TGTGCCAGCAGCCACGACAGCCCAGATACGCAGTATTTT.